These T cell receptor beta chains were read from a single sample in a study of human T cells and chemical hapten exposure. In TCRdb, the RACE reads were re-called with MiXCR into one record per CDR3 protein. The repertoire includes roughly 98,000 distinct CDR3 sequences, about an eighth of them detected once, and over 2% sits in the top ten. This sample comprised whole blood, obtained in connection with sensitization to the hapten diphenylcyclopropenone (DPC). The receptors were gathered from a woman aged 40-49 years with alopecia areata. Some clones in this sample may be carry-over from other donors' samples. Both conserved end residues are part of each CDR3. D genes are given only for firm matches. Expanded clones get a size class; other rows say once, few or many, or leave the size out.

>many|-|TRBV5-1|TRBJ1-5
TGCGCCAGCAGCTTGACAGGGAATAGCAATCAGCCCCAGCATTTT
CASSLTGNSNQPQHF
>many|-|TRBV7-3|TRBJ1-4
TGTGCCAGCAGCCAAAGTCCCGGGGATCGCACTAATGAAAAACTGTTTTTT
CASSQSPGDRTNEKLFF
>-|TRBD2|TRBV28|TRBJ2-3
TGTGCCAGCAGTTTATCTAGCGGGACTGGCACAGATACGCAGTATTTT
CASSLSSGTGTDTQYF
>-|TRBD1|TRBV28|TRBJ2-7
TGTGCCAGCAGATCACTAGGGACAGGAGCCTACGAGCAGTACTTC
CASRSLGTGAYEQYF
>few|-|TRBV29-1|TRBJ1-1
TGCAGCGTGCACAACACTGAAGCTTTCTTT
CSVHNTEAFF
>-|-|TRBV9|TRBJ2-2
TGTGCCAGCAACCCTTCCCCGGGGATGGGCGGGGAGCTGTTTTTT
CASNPSPGMGGELFF
>-|-|TRBV28|TRBJ2-1
TGTGCCAGCAGTGTAGCCGGACGGTTGACACCCCTTGAGCAGTTCTTC
CASSVAGRLTPLEQFF
>-|TRBD2|TRBV28|TRBJ2-2
TGTGCCAGCAGTTTATTTGGCCGGTGGGGAGCGGGGAATCGCACCGGGGAGCTGTTTTTT
CASSLFGRWGAGNRTGELFF
>-|TRBD2|TRBV7-2|TRBJ2-1
TGTGCCAGCAGCCCTGCCCTAGCGGGAGGGTTCAATGAGCAGTTCTTC
CASSPALAGGFNEQFF
>-|TRBD1|TRBV7-9|TRBJ1-1
TGTGCCGGAGAGACAGGGATGAACACTGAAGCTTTCTTT
CAGETGMNTEAFF
>-|-|TRBV20-1|TRBJ1-3
TGCAGTGTTTTTCCCCCCTCCTTCTCTGGAAACACCATATATTTT
CSVFPPSFSGNTIYF
>few|-|TRBV4-3|TRBJ2-3
TGCGCCAGCAGTCTAAGGACGGGAAGCACAGATACGCAGTATTTT
CASSLRTGSTDTQYF
>few|-|TRBV2|TRBJ2-2
TGTGCCAGCAGACCGGGACCGACGATAGACACCGGGGAGCTGTTTTTT
CASRPGPTIDTGELFF
>-|TRBD2|TRBV14|TRBJ2-1
TGTGCCAGCAGGCCTAGCGGGATCTACAATGAGCAGTTCTTC
CASRPSGIYNEQFF
>many|-|TRBV10-3|TRBJ1-2
TGTGCCATCAGTGAGAGACAGATTAACTATGGCTACACCTTC
CAISERQINYGYTF
>few|-|TRBV6-5|TRBJ2-7
TGTGCCAGCAGTTACTCGGTGGTAGGCCCCTACGAGCAGTACTTC
CASSYSVVGPYEQYF
>-|-|TRBV3-1|TRBJ1-4
TGTGCCAGCAGCCCCCACGGACTTAATGAAAAACTGTTTTTT
CASSPHGLNEKLFF
>few|-|TRBV18|TRBJ2-7
TGTGCCAGCTCACCACGGGACGTCTCCTACGAGCAGTACTTC
CASSPRDVSYEQYF
>-|TRBD2|TRBV7-2|TRBJ2-2
TGTGCCAGCAGCCCCCGGACTAGCGGGAGTACGGGCGGGGAGCTGTTTTTT
CASSPRTSGSTGGELFF
>-|TRBD1|TRBV2|TRBJ2-2
TGTGCCAGCAGACCCGGACAGGGGGTCGGCACCGGGGAGCTGTTTTTT
CASRPGQGVGTGELFF
>few|TRBD2|TRBV27|TRBJ2-1
TGTGCCAGCAGTCCTCTTAGCGGGAGGATTAATGAGCAGTTCTTC
CASSPLSGRINEQFF
>few|-|TRBV11-2|TRBJ2-3
TGTGCCAGCAGCTTAGTGGGGGGATCTCCCACAGATACGCAGTATTTT
CASSLVGGSPTDTQYF
>-|TRBD1|TRBV28|TRBJ1-4
TGTGCCAGCAGTGGGGGACAGGGAAGTGAAAAACTGTTTTTT
CASSGGQGSEKLFF
>-|TRBD2|TRBV2|TRBJ2-1
TGTGCCAGCAGTGAGTCTAGCGGAAGGATATCCTACAATGAGCAGTTCTTC
CASSESSGRISYNEQFF